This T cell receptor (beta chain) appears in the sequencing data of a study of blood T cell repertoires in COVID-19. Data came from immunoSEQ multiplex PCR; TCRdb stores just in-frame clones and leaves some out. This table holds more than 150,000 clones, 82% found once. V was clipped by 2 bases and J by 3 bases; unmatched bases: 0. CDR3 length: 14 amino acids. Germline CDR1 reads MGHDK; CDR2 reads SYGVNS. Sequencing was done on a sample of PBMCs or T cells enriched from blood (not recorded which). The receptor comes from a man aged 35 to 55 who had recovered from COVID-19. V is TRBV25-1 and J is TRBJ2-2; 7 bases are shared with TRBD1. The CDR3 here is CASSEDRDTGELFF. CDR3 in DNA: TGTGCCAGCAGTGAAGACAGGGACACCGGGGAGCTGTTTTTT.